This TCR beta chain is drawn from a study of CD4 and CD8 cells across lung adenocarcinoma regions. TCRdb re-analysed the PCR reads in MiXCR, keeping a single row per CDR3 protein. Among approximately 9,000 distinct CDR3 sequences, 40% to 50% were seen once, and the ten largest hold about 16%. Material: CD4+ T cells from the margin of a lung tumor. The clonotype originates from a female donor with lung adenocarcinoma. The CD4 and CD8 labels of this study may be unreliable.

The CDR3 loop is CASSSGTGDPGANVLTF. CDR3 nucleotide sequence: TGTGCCAGCAGCTCCGGGACAGGGGATCCTGGGGCCAACGTCCTGACTTTC. The chain employs TRBV6-1 and TRBJ2-6, with 10 bases fitting TRBD1. V was pared by 6 bases and J by 2 bases, with 7 bases of the junction left unmatched. The CDR3 runs 17 residues. Germline CDR1 reads MNHNS; CDR2 reads SASEGT.